These T cell receptor beta chains were read from a single sample in a study of blood T cells in healthy people across ages. Using its own MiXCR run on the 5' RACE reads, TCRdb lists one record per CDR3 protein. In the table there are hundreds of thousands of distinct CDR3 sequences, 58% of which are singletons. The material sequenced was blood. The receptors here all came from a man aged 25 to 40 in good health. Each CDR3 is given with its conserved first and last residue. A D gene is named only where the DNA matches it firmly. Some rows mark clone size as missing; the rest say once, few, many or name a class of expanded clone.

clone_size	j_call	d_call	v_call	cdr3_nt	cdr3_aa
NA	TRBJ2-1	NA	TRBV24-1	TGTGCCACCAGTTCCCCCTCGCGAAATGAGCAGTTCTTC	CATSSPSRNEQFF
NA	TRBJ2-1	NA	TRBV12-3/TRBV12-4	TGTGCCAGCAGTTTTTCGGCTTACAATGAGCAGTTCTTC	CASSFSAYNEQFF
NA	TRBJ1-4	TRBD1	TRBV6-5	TGTGCCAGTCAAACCAGGGGGCGTCGGGAAAAACTGTTTTTT	CASQTRGRREKLFF
many	TRBJ2-7	NA	TRBV27	TGTGCCAGCAGAACAGGGTTCTACGAGCAGTACTTC	CASRTGFYEQYF
NA	TRBJ1-4	TRBD1	TRBV29-1	TGCAGCGGAACGGCCGGGACAGGGGTTGGTGAAAAACTGTTTTTT	CSGTAGTGVGEKLFF
NA	TRBJ2-3	TRBD1	TRBV6-1	TGTGCCAGCATTACGGGACAGCCTGAAGCCGATACGCAGTATTTT	CASITGQPEADTQYF
few	TRBJ1-2	NA	TRBV29-1	TGCAGCGTCCGTCGGGGGGAAGAAGAATATGGCTACACCTTC	CSVRRGEEEYGYTF
NA	TRBJ2-7	TRBD1	TRBV20-1	TGCAGTGCTAGAGATGTACAGGGGTACAAGCAGTACTTC	CSARDVQGYKQYF
NA	TRBJ2-2	NA	TRBV11-2	TGTGCCAGCAGCGGACTGGGCGAGGCCGGGGAGCTGTTTTTT	CASSGLGEAGELFF
once	TRBJ2-7	NA	TRBV9	TGTGCCAGCAGCGGGGGAGCAGGCCTAGTATTCTACGAGCAGTACTTC	CASSGGAGLVFYEQYF
NA	TRBJ1-5	NA	TRBV29-1	TGCAGCGTCGCGGGGGTAGATCAGCCCCAGCATTTT	CSVAGVDQPQHF
many	TRBJ2-5	TRBD2	TRBV9	TGTGCCAGCAGCGCCCTAGCGGGAGACGGAAATGAGCAGTACTTC	CASSALAGDGNEQYF
few	TRBJ2-7	NA	TRBV11-1	TGTGCCAGCAGCTTAGAAGCAGGGAGTACCTACGAGCAGTACTTC	CASSLEAGSTYEQYF
NA	TRBJ2-1	TRBD2	TRBV12-3/TRBV12-4	TGTGCCAGCAGTCTAGCGGGGGATCCGAATGAGCAGTTCTTC	CASSLAGDPNEQFF
once	TRBJ2-3	NA	TRBV20-1	TGCAGTGCCAGGAGGGGGGGCGGACCAGATACGCAGTATTTT	CSARRGGGPDTQYF
NA	TRBJ2-5	NA	TRBV6-5	TGTGCCAGCAGCCTTGAGGGCGGGGTGACCCAGTACTTC	CASSLEGGVTQYF
NA	TRBJ2-3	NA	TRBV7-2	TGTGCCAGCAGCCTAACCAGGGGAACAGATACGCAGTATTTT	CASSLTRGTDTQYF